Detailed here is one T cell receptor beta chain. Using a J-beta primer mix together with a sample-barcoded 5' primer, a second PCR was run for about 6 to 12 cycles. TCRdb fed the 5' RACE reads into MiXCR, producing one record per CDR3 protein. The repertoire holds 850,000 or so distinct CDR3 sequences, with about 30% as singletons. This sample was included in a study of blood T cells in healthy people across ages. CDR1 and CDR2 from the germline V gene are DFQATT and SNEGSKA (reference sequence). The CDR3 covers 15 residues. V lost 0 bases to trimming and J lost 5 bases, with 14 bases between them. This receptor was taken from a woman of 80 years or more in good health. V usage is TRBV20-1 and J usage is TRBJ1-5; D ambiguous. Sequenced material: blood. CDR3 coding DNA: TGCAGTGCTAGAGATCTCGTGGAGGGTGATCAGCCCCAGCATTTT. Its protein product is CSARDLVEGDQPQHF.